Listed below are T cell receptor beta chains from one sample, sequenced in a study of shared clonotypes between healthy human individuals. TCRdb keeps only in-frame clones here, not all; method: immunoSEQ multiplex PCR. The sample consists of about half a million clones, 81% of them appearing once. The material sequenced was PBMCs. All receptors come from a middle-aged woman in good health. Some clones in this sample may be carry-over from other donors' samples. The CDR3 runs from the conserved cysteine through the conserved F or W.

CSVEPGLARDTQYF	TRBV29-1	TRBJ2-3
CASTPGQTNTEAFF	TRBV10-2	TRBJ1-1
CASSTTEGGLRNEQFF	TRBV19	TRBJ2-1
CASSLVGTTLSGANVLTF	TRBV5-1	TRBJ2-6
CASSLWQGHGYTF	TRBV11-2	TRBJ1-2
CAWGLTGGHGNQPQHF	TRBV30	TRBJ1-5
CASSLVSTGASQPQHF	TRBV28	TRBJ1-5
CASGTGLVTEQYF	TRBV2	TRBJ2-7
CASSLGASRQETQYF	TRBV5-1	TRBJ2-5
CASSQVWTSGRRRNEQFF	TRBV4-1	TRBJ2-1
CASSSPQGDRETQYF	TRBV5-4	TRBJ2-5
CASSEQTSGGGVNEQFF	TRBV6-4	TRBJ2-1
CASSSGYEQYF	TRBV27	NA
CASSLGQGREKLFF	TRBV5-1	TRBJ1-4
CASSFLRYSPYEQYF	TRBV28	TRBJ2-7
CASLGQGGEQYF	TRBV2	TRBJ2-7
CAWGGNDQPQHF	TRBV6-1	TRBJ1-5
CASSFRTGGSQPQHF	TRBV28	TRBJ1-5
CASSFPGVRDEQYF	TRBV28	TRBJ2-7
CASRFSSSGGSYEQYF	TRBV10-1	TRBJ2-7
CASSVAPGGTGNEKLFF	TRBV9	TRBJ1-4
CASSWTSSPTGGYEQYF	TRBV5-1	TRBJ2-7
CASSPPNQPQHF	TRBV21-1	TRBJ1-5
CASSLVPEAYNEQFF	TRBV13	TRBJ2-1
CATSRGSGLLFF	TRBV15	TRBJ2-1
CAISEFGGSITGELFF	TRBV10-3	TRBJ2-2
CASSRDGYSNQPQHF	TRBV6-1	TRBJ1-5
CASSYTGAGYGYTF	TRBV7-9	TRBJ1-2
CASSQSGDGEKLFF	TRBV4-1	TRBJ1-4
CAISRLAETGELFF	TRBV10-3	TRBJ2-2
CASSLGGIRQFF	TRBV11-2	TRBJ2-1
CAISEVGEVYEQYF	TRBV10-3	TRBJ2-7
CASQKETGTYNEQFF	TRBV2	TRBJ2-1
CASRRSEGYTF	TRBV7-9	TRBJ1-2
CASSFGLADSNEQFF	TRBV5-6	TRBJ2-1
CATSRADSTKNIQYF	TRBV15	TRBJ2-4
CASSPDRTRYEQYF	TRBV18	TRBJ2-7
CASSLVGGGIGDEQFF	TRBV11-2	TRBJ2-1
CASSLERGYEQYF	TRBV5-1	TRBJ2-7
CASSFGTGVETQYF	TRBV28	TRBJ2-5
CASSDPDGLVGETQYF	TRBV2	TRBJ2-5
CASSPDSGVRPQHF	TRBV18	TRBJ1-5
CAWEDSGRSYEQYF	TRBV30	TRBJ2-7